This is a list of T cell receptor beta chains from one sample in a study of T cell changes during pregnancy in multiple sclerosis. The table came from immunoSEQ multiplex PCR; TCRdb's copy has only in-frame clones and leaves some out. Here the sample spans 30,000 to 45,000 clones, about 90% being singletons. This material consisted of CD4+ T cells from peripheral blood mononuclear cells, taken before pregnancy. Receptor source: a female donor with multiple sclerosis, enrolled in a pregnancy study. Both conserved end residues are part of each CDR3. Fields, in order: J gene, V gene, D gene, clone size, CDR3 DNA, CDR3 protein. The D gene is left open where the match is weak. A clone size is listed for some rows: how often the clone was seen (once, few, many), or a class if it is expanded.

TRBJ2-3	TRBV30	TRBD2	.	TGTGCCTGGAGTGTAGTAGCGGGAGTTACGCAGTATTTT	CAWSVVAGVTQYF
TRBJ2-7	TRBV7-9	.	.	TGTGCCAGCCTACCTGGGAGGTACGGAACCTACGAGCAGTACTTC	CASLPGRYGTYEQYF
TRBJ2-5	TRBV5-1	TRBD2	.	TGCGCCAGCAGCCCTAGCGGGAGGGGGCAAGAGACCCAGTACTTC	CASSPSGRGQETQYF
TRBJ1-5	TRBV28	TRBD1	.	TGTGCCAGCAGTTTGGGGACAGGGGTCGCCTTTAGCAATCAGCCCCAGCATTTT	CASSLGTGVAFSNQPQHF
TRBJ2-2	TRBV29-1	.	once	TGCAGCGTTGCAGGGGTGAACACCGGGGAGCTGTTTTTT	CSVAGVNTGELFF
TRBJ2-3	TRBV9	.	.	TGTGCCAGCAGCGTAGGGACTTCTACTAGCACAGATACGCAGTATTTT	CASSVGTSTSTDTQYF
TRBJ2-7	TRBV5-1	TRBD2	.	TGCGCCAGCAGCACTAGCGGGAGCGTCCGGGACGAGCAGTACTTC	CASSTSGSVRDEQYF
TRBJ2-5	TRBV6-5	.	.	TGTGCCAGCCTCAGGGGAGAGACCCAGTACTTC	CASLRGETQYF
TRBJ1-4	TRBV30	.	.	TGTGCCTGGAGCCCCGGGGGGAATGAAAAACTGTTTTTT	CAWSPGGNEKLFF
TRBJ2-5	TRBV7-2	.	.	TGTGCCAGCAGCTCCTCGGGACTCAGCCAAGAGACCCAGTACTTC	CASSSSGLSQETQYF
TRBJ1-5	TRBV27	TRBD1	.	TGTGCCAGCAGCGAAGGGGACAGGTTAGCCCATGGGGATTATAGCAATCAGCCCCAGCATTTT	CASSEGDRLAHGDYSNQPQHF
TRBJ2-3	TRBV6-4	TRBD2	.	TGTGCCAGCAGTGATCGGACTAGGTCGCCAGATACGCAGTATTTT	CASSDRTRSPDTQYF
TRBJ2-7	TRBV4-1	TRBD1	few	TGCGCCAGCAGCCGACTTGGGACAGTGCCGGCCCAGTACTTC	CASSRLGTVPAQYF
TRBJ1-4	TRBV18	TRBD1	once	TGTGCCAGCTCAGCGACAGGGGGGGATGAAAAACTGTTTTTT	CASSATGGDEKLFF
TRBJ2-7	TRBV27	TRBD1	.	TGTGCCAGCAGTTTAACGTTTGGGCAGGGGGCGGAAGATACCTACGAGCAGTACTTC	CASSLTFGQGAEDTYEQYF
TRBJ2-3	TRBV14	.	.	TGTGCCAGCAGCTCATCCACAGATACGCAGTATTTT	CASSSSTDTQYF
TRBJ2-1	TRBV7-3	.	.	TGTGCCAGCAGCCCCCTGGGCGGGGCTTACAATGAGCAGTTCTTC	CASSPLGGAYNEQFF
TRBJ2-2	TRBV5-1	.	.	TGCGCCAGCAGCTTGAGAGCGGTCATGGGCACCGGGGAGCTGTTTTTT	CASSLRAVMGTGELFF
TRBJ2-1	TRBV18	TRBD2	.	TGTGCCAGCTCACCAATAGCGGGAGCGGACAATGAGCAGTTCTTC	CASSPIAGADNEQFF
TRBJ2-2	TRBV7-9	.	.	TGTGCCAGCAGCTTAATGAGAGGGTTCGATACCGGGGAGCTGTTTTTT	CASSLMRGFDTGELFF
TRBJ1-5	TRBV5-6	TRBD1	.	TGTGCCAGCAGCTTGGGGGGACAGGGGTTCGTCCAGCCCCAGCATTTT	CASSLGGQGFVQPQHF
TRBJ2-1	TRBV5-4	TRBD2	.	TGTGCCAGCAGCTTAAGTTCTTTTCTAGCGGGAGGGCGGGAGCAGTTCTTC	CASSLSSFLAGGREQFF
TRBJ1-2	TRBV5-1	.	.	TGCGCCAGCAGCTTGGACCGGCCGGAGCATGGCTACACCTTC	CASSLDRPEHGYTF
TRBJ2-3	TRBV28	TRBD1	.	TGTGCCAGCAGTTCCATTATACAGGGGGCTGGGGCAGATACGCAGTATTTT	CASSSIIQGAGADTQYF
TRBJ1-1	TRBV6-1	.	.	TGTGCCAGCACCGAAACGGGAGGGAGGGCTGAAGCTTTCTTT	CASTETGGRAEAFF
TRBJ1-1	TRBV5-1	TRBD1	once	TGCGCCAGCAGCCCACAGGGGATAGACACTGAAGCTTTCTTT	CASSPQGIDTEAFF
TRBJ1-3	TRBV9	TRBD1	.	TGTGCCAGCAGCGCCTGGGACAGGAGCTCTGGAAACACCATATATTTT	CASSAWDRSSGNTIYF
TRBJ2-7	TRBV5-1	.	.	TGCGCCAGCAGCTTGTATCGGGGTAACGAGCAGTACTTC	CASSLYRGNEQYF
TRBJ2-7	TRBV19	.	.	TGTGCCAGTAGTGTTCAGGTTAACTCCTACGAGCAGTACTTC	CASSVQVNSYEQYF
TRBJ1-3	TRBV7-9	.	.	TGTGCCAGCAGCTTACTTAACACCATATATTTT	CASSLLNTIYF
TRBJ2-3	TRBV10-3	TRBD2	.	TGTGCCATCAAATCTAGCGGGAGGACCCCAGATACGCAGTATTTT	CAIKSSGRTPDTQYF
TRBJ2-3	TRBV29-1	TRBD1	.	TGCAGCGTCACAGGGGGCGGAGGTCAGCCCCAGTATTTT	CSVTGGGGQPQYF
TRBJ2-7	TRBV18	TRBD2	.	TGTGCCAGCTCACCCTCTAGCGGAAGCTCCTACGAGCAGTACTTC	CASSPSSGSSYEQYF
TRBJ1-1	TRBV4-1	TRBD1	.	TGCGCCAGCAGCCAGGATCCGGGACAGGGGATGAACACTGAAGCTTTCTTT	CASSQDPGQGMNTEAFF
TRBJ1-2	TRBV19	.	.	TGTGCCAGTAGTCCAGGGGATGATGGCTATGGCTACACCTTC	CASSPGDDGYGYTF
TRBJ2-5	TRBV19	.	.	TGTGCCAGTAGTCGGAGGACAGACACAGAGACCCAGTACTTC	CASSRRTDTETQYF
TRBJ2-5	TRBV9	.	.	TGTGCCAGCAGCGTAGTGGGGGGCCAAGAGACCCAGTACTTC	CASSVVGGQETQYF
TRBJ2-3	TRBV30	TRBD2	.	TGTGCCTGGAGTTTTGGACTAGCCTCCCCAGATACGCAGTATTTT	CAWSFGLASPDTQYF
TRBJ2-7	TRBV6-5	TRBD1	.	TGTGCCAGCAGTCGTGGAGCAGACAGGGCGTACGAGCAGTACTTC	CASSRGADRAYEQYF
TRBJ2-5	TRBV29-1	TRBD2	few	TGCAGCGTTGCGGGCAGGGAGGGTAAACAAGAGACCCAGTACTTC	CSVAGREGKQETQYF
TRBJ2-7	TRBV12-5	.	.	TGTGCTAGTAAGTGGGGGGTCACCTACGAGCAGTACTTC	CASKWGVTYEQYF
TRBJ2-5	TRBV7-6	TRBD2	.	TGTGCCAGCAGCCTAGGGACTAGCGGGGGGGAGACCCAGTACTTC	CASSLGTSGGETQYF
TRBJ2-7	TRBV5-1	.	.	TGCGCCAGCAGCTTCTCAGACAGCAGCTACGAGCAGTACTTC	CASSFSDSSYEQYF
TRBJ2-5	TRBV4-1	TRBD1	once	TGCGCCAGCAGCCAAGTTGGGACAGGGCAAGAGACCCAGTACTTC	CASSQVGTGQETQYF